This TCR beta chain is drawn from a study of blood T cell repertoires in COVID-19. Study overall: The United States, Italy and Spain were the sources of the acute and convalescent COVID-19 samples. Nucleic acid was either cDNA or gDNA, and it came from T cells, B-cell-depleted T cells, or PBMCs.

TCRdb keeps only in-frame clones here, not all; method: immunoSEQ multiplex PCR. The repertoire holds nearly 80,000 clones, roughly 80% seen once, with under 45% in the top ten. Material for sequencing was peripheral blood. The clonotype comes from a woman in her 70s with acute or convalescent COVID-19.

As DNA, the CDR3 is TGTGCCAGCAGACAAGGGGGTGACGAGCAGTACTTC. It encodes CASRQGGDEQYF. The chain links TRBV5-5 to TRBJ2-7, with D perhaps matching TRBD1 (6 bases). There are 12 residues in the CDR3. Trimming pared 5 bases from V and 5 bases from J, leaving 11 bases between. Germline V gene lookup returns CDR1 SGHKS and CDR2 YYEKEE (reference sequence).